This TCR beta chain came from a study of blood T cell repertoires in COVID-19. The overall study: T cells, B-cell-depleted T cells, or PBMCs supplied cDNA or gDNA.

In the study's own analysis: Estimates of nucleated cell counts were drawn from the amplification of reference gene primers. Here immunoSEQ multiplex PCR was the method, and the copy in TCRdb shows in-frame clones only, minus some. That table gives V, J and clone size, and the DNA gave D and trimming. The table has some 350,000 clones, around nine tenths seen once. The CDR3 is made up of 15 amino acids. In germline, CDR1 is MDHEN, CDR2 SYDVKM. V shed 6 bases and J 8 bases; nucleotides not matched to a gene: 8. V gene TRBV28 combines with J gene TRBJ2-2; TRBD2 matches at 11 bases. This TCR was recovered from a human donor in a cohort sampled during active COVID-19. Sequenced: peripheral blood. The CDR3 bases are TGTGCCAGCAGGACCCCTACTAGCGGGGGTGGGGAGCTGTTTTTT. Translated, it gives CASRTPTSGGGELFF.